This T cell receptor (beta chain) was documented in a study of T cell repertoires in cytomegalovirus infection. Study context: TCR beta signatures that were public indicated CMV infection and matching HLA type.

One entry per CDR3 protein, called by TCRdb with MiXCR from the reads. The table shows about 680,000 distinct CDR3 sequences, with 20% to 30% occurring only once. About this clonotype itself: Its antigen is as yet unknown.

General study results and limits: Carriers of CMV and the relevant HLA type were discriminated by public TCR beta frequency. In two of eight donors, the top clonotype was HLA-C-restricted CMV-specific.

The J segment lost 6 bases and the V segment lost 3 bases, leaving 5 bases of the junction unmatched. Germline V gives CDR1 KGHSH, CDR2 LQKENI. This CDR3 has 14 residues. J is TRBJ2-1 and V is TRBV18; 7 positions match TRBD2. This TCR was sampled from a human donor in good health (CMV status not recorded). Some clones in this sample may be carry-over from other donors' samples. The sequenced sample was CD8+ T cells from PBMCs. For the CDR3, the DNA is TGTGCCAGCTCACCCTCCGGGGAGGGCAATGAGCAGTTCTTC. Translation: CASSPSGEGNEQFF.